These T cell receptor beta chains were read from a single sample in a study of blood T cell repertoires in COVID-19. Only in-frame clones appear in the TCRdb table, and some are missing; sequencing was by immunoSEQ multiplex PCR. Among about 150,000 clones listed, just under 85% were seen once. Sequences were obtained from PBMCs or T cells enriched from blood (not recorded which). The receptors were sampled from a woman aged 40 to 50 who had recovered from COVID-19. Each CDR3 is given with its conserved first and last residue. A D gene is named only where the DNA matches it firmly. Clone size, where shown, is once, few, many, or a class for clones that have expanded.

j_gene	abundance	d_gene	v_gene	CDR3aa	CDR3nt
TRBJ1-1	few	-	TRBV7-8	CASSRQGSTEAFF	TGTGCCAGCAGCCGGCAGGGTAGCACTGAAGCTTTCTTT
TRBJ1-1	-	-	TRBV5-4	CASSSTTGGVTEAFF	TGTGCCAGCAGCTCCACGACGGGGGGGGTAACTGAAGCTTTCTTT
TRBJ1-1	once	-	TRBV7-6	CASSRQGGGDTEAFF	TGTGCCAGCAGCCGTCAGGGTGGGGGGGACACTGAAGCTTTCTTT
TRBJ1-5	-	TRBD1	TRBV2	CASRWTGGQPQHF	TGTGCCAGCCGATGGACAGGCGGCCAGCCCCAGCATTTT
TRBJ1-2	-	-	TRBV5-4	CASSSNPQVGVGYTF	TGTGCCAGCAGCTCTAACCCTCAGGTCGGGGTCGGCTACACCTTC
TRBJ1-1	-	-	TRBV3-1/TRBV3-2	CASSQRGPEAFF	TGTGCCAGCAGCCAAAGGGGCCCTGAAGCTTTCTTT
TRBJ2-7	-	TRBD1	TRBV6-1	CASSDYRGYSYEQYF	TGTGCCAGCAGTGATTACAGGGGTTATTCCTACGAGCAGTACTTC
TRBJ1-4	-	-	TRBV3-1/TRBV3-2	CASSRTENEKLFF	TGTGCCAGCAGCCGGACAGAGAATGAAAAACTGTTTTTT
TRBJ2-2	-	-	TRBV4-1	CASSQGDFSPELFF	TGCGCCAGCAGCCAAGGGGACTTCTCACCTGAGCTGTTTTTT
TRBJ2-7	-	TRBD1	TRBV11-3	CASSIGQGFYEQYF	TGTGCCAGCAGCATAGGACAGGGATTCTACGAGCAGTACTTC
TRBJ2-1	-	-	TRBV7-8	CASSPTRYNEQFF	TGTGCCAGCAGCCCTACTAGGTACAATGAGCAGTTCTTC
TRBJ1-3	-	-	TRBV5-1	CASSLLGGDPYQPRGNTIYF	TGCGCCAGCAGCCTCTTGGGCGGGGACCCATATCAGCCTCGAGGAAACACCATATATTTT
TRBJ2-1	-	TRBD2	TRBV7-9	CASSGSGSFYNEQFF	TGTGCCAGCAGCGGAAGCGGGAGTTTCTACAATGAGCAGTTCTTC
TRBJ1-2	-	-	TRBV10-3	CAISSSGVGADGYTF	TGTGCCATCAGCTCCTCGGGGGTTGGGGCGGATGGCTACACCTTC
TRBJ1-1	-	-	TRBV19	CASTWARTEAFF	TGTGCCAGTACGTGGGCTCGGACTGAAGCTTTCTTT
TRBJ1-1	-	-	TRBV5-4	CASSNRRDTEAFF	TGTGCCAGCAGCAACAGGAGAGACACTGAAGCTTTCTTT
TRBJ2-7	-	-	TRBV4-1	CASSPQGTYEQYF	TGCGCCAGCAGCCCACAGGGTACCTACGAGCAGTACTTC
TRBJ2-5	-	-	TRBV2	CASALARGETQYF	TGTGCCAGCGCACTAGCCCGGGGAGAGACCCAGTACTTC
TRBJ2-1	-	TRBD2	TRBV5-1	CASSAGTSGSRSEQFF	TGCGCCAGCAGCGCCGGGACTAGCGGGAGTAGAAGTGAGCAGTTCTTC
TRBJ2-1	-	TRBD1	TRBV25-1	CATVGTDVFNEQFF	TGTGCCACGGTTGGGACAGATGTATTCAATGAGCAGTTCTTC
TRBJ2-1	once	-	TRBV19	CASSIGGALGYNEQFF	TGTGCCAGTAGTATAGGGGGAGCTTTAGGTTACAATGAGCAGTTCTTC
TRBJ1-2	once	-	TRBV7-8	CASSLGVRGTKVYGYTF	TGTGCCAGCAGCTTGGGGGTGCGGGGGACGAAAGTCTATGGCTACACCTTC
TRBJ1-1	-	TRBD1	TRBV6-5	CASRQGVYTEAFF	TGTGCCAGCAGACAGGGGGTGTACACTGAAGCTTTCTTT
TRBJ1-1	-	-	TRBV30	CAWSVSQGDTEAFF	TGTGCCTGGAGTGTTTCACAGGGTGACACTGAAGCTTTCTTT
TRBJ1-6	-	TRBD1	TRBV19	CASSEQGIGSPLHF	TGTGCCAGTAGTGAACAGGGGATCGGTTCACCCCTCCACTTT
TRBJ2-3	-	-	TRBV6-5	CASLLAQGPTDTQYF	TGTGCCAGCCTTCTTGCACAGGGTCCCACAGATACGCAGTATTTT
TRBJ2-5	once	-	TRBV15	CATSSADTHLVGETQYF	TGTGCCACCAGCAGTGCGGACACGCATCTTGTCGGGGAGACCCAGTACTTC
TRBJ2-7	-	-	TRBV27	CASSLNNRPLSSYEQYF	TGTGCCAGCAGTTTAAACAACAGGCCCTTGAGCTCCTACGAGCAGTACTTC
TRBJ1-2	-	TRBD1	TRBV4-1	CASSLGQSYGYTF	TGCGCCAGCAGCTTGGGACAGAGCTATGGCTACACCTTC
TRBJ2-5	-	-	TRBV27	CASSLRGGETQYF	TGTGCCAGCAGTTTAAGGGGGGGAGAGACCCAGTACTTC
TRBJ1-6	-	-	TRBV30	CAWSVGGGNSPLHF	TGTGCCTGGAGTGTGGGAGGAGGGAATTCACCCCTCCACTTT
TRBJ2-3	once	-	TRBV18	CASSPVKFTDTQYF	TGTGCCAGCTCACCCGTTAAATTCACAGATACGCAGTATTTT
TRBJ2-1	-	TRBD2	TRBV7-6	CASSSRSTSGIHYSYNEQFF	TGTGCCAGCAGCTCGCGCAGCACTAGCGGGATTCACTACTCCTACAATGAGCAGTTCTTC